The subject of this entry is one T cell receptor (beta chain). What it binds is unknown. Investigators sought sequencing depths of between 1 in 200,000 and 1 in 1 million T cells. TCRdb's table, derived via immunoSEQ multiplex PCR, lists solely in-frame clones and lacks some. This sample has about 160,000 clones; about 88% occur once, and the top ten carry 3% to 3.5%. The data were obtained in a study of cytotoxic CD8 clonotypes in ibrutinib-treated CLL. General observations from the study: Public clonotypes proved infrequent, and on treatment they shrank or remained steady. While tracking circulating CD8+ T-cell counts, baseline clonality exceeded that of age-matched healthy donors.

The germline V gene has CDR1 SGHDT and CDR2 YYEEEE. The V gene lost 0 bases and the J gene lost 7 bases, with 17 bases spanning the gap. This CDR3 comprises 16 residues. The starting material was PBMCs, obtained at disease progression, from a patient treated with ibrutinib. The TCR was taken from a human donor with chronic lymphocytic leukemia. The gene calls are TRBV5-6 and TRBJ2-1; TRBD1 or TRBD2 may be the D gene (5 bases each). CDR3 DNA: TGTGCCAGCAGCTTGGACAGGAGGCTGGGGTTAAATGAGCAGTTCTTC. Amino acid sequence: CASSLDRRLGLNEQFF.